This is a list of T cell receptor beta chains from one sample in a study of blood T cell repertoires in COVID-19. This table comes from immunoSEQ multiplex PCR, and its TCRdb copy is limited to in-frame clones, with some not included. The repertoire includes roughly 240,000 clones, about 86% of them detected once, and more than 2.5% sits in the top ten. Sequenced material: peripheral blood. The origin of the receptors is a woman in her twenties or thirties who had recovered from COVID-19. Each CDR3 is given with its conserved first and last residue. Each record gives: V gene, J gene, D gene, clone size, CDR3 DNA, CDR3 protein. The D gene is left open where the match is weak. Only part of the rows carry a size: once, few, many, or a class if the clone is expanded.

v_call: TRBV2
j_call: TRBJ1-2
d_call: -
clone_size: -
cdr3_nt: TGTGCCAGCATTAGAGGACAGTTAACGGCCTATGGCTACACCTTC
cdr3_aa: CASIRGQLTAYGYTF

v_call: TRBV5-1
j_call: TRBJ2-3
d_call: TRBD2
clone_size: -
cdr3_nt: TGCGCCAGCAGCCCGCGGGCGTCTAGCGGGGCCCAAACAGGGGCGCAGTATTTT
cdr3_aa: CASSPRASSGAQTGAQYF

v_call: TRBV20-1
j_call: TRBJ2-3
d_call: TRBD1
clone_size: -
cdr3_nt: TGCAGTGCTAGTCAGGACAGGGGAGCAGATACGCAGTATTTT
cdr3_aa: CSASQDRGADTQYF

v_call: TRBV6-5
j_call: TRBJ1-5
d_call: -
clone_size: -
cdr3_nt: TGTGCCAGCGGCCCAGAACGAAATCAGCCCCAGCATTTT
cdr3_aa: CASGPERNQPQHF

v_call: TRBV9
j_call: TRBJ2-7
d_call: -
clone_size: -
cdr3_nt: TGTGCCAGCAGCGTAGAGGCAGACGGGGAGCAGTACTTC
cdr3_aa: CASSVEADGEQYF

v_call: TRBV9
j_call: TRBJ2-7
d_call: -
clone_size: -
cdr3_nt: TGTGCCAGCAGCGTAGAGGTCGGGGGACTCTACGAGCAGTACTTC
cdr3_aa: CASSVEVGGLYEQYF

v_call: TRBV27
j_call: TRBJ2-7
d_call: -
clone_size: -
cdr3_nt: TGTGCCAGCAGTTTATCAGGGGATGAGTCCTACGAGCAGTACTTC
cdr3_aa: CASSLSGDESYEQYF

v_call: TRBV19
j_call: TRBJ2-3
d_call: -
clone_size: once
cdr3_nt: TGTGCCAGTAGTATAGTAGTCACAGATACGCAGTATTTT
cdr3_aa: CASSIVVTDTQYF

v_call: TRBV5-1
j_call: TRBJ1-2
d_call: -
clone_size: -
cdr3_nt: TGCGCCAGCAGCCCAAATGCGGGAGGGCGCGGTGGCTACACCTTC
cdr3_aa: CASSPNAGGRGGYTF

v_call: TRBV2
j_call: TRBJ2-5
d_call: -
clone_size: -
cdr3_nt: TGTGCCAGCTCCCCTATCGGGAGTCAAGAGACCCAGTACTTC
cdr3_aa: CASSPIGSQETQYF

v_call: TRBV6-5
j_call: TRBJ1-4
d_call: -
clone_size: -
cdr3_nt: TGTGCCACCTCGGACATTAATGAAAAACTGTTTTTT
cdr3_aa: CATSDINEKLFF

v_call: TRBV2
j_call: TRBJ2-1
d_call: TRBD2
clone_size: -
cdr3_nt: TGTGCCAGCAGTGAAGGACCGGGGGGACTAAGCTACAATGAGCAGTTCTTC
cdr3_aa: CASSEGPGGLSYNEQFF